Following are 24 T cell receptor beta chains from one sample sequenced in a study of long-term antiretroviral therapy in people with HIV. Version v3.0 of the immunoSEQ assay was performed at survey level. Data came from immunoSEQ multiplex PCR; TCRdb stores just in-frame clones and leaves some out. The sample records under 50,000 clones, approximately 86% being singletons. This material consisted of unsorted PBMCs, taken just before starting antiretroviral therapy. The receptors originated from a woman younger than 35 with HIV.

The chain links TRBV7-2 to TRBJ1-2, with TRBD1 identical over 7 bases. The ends lost 5 bases at V and 4 bases at J; junction bases unmatched: 13. CDR1 SGHTA and CDR2 FQGNSA come from the germline V gene. This CDR3 contains 16 residues. CDR3 loop: CASSLESGQAGYGYTF. CDR3 DNA: TGTGCCAGCAGCCTCGAAAGTGGACAGGCAGGCTATGGCTACACCTTC. Full variable domain (rest looked up from reference TRBV7-2 and TRBJ1-2): GAGVSQSPSNKVTEKGKDVELRCDPISGHTALYWYRQSLGQGLEFLIYFQGNSAPDKSGLPSDRFSAERTGGSVSTLTIQRTQQEDSAVYLCASSLESGQAGYGYTFGSGTRLTVV.

This clone has only one observation. The V call is TRBV7-2, the J call TRBJ1-3; 9 bases fit TRBD1. CDR3 length: 16 residues. The germline gives CDR1 SGHTA, CDR2 FQGNSA. V lost 1 base and J lost 3; bases outside the gene matches: 4. The CDR3 bases are TGTGCCAGCAGCTTAGAGGAGACAGGGGGTGGAAACACCATATATTTT. This translates into CASSLEETGGGNTIYF.

V and J are TRBV28 and TRBJ1-2, with D tentatively TRBD1 (6 bases). Trimming stripped 4 bases from V and 4 bases from J, with 13 bases between. Germline V gene lookup returns CDR1 MDHEN and CDR2 SYDVKM. The CDR3 has 14 amino acids. CDR3 residues: CASSSRGGSYGYTF. CDR3 bases: TGTGCCAGCAGTTCAAGGGGGGGGTCCTATGGCTACACCTTC.

The chain is built from TRBV11-1 and TRBJ2-7; TRBD1 is a possible D gene (6 bases). With 5 bases removed from V and 0 bases from J, the gap between germline ends came to 14 bases. The CDR3 length is 15 residues. Germline V gene lookup returns CDR1 SGHAT and CDR2 FQDESV (reference sequence). CDR3 protein: CASSPGTRPSYEQYF. The CDR3 nucleotides read TGTGCCAGCAGCCCCGGGACACGGCCCTCCTACGAGCAGTACTTC.

In DNA form, the CDR3 reads TGTGCCAGCAGCTTAGCGTTACAGGCAAACACTGAAGCTTTCTTT. This sequence encodes CASSLALQANTEAFF. The genes are TRBV7-8 and TRBJ1-1, with D maybe TRBD1 (5 bases). V lost 0 bases and J 2 bases, leaving 10 bases between the germline ends. The CDR3 is 15 residues long. The germline V gene encodes CDR1 SGHVS and CDR2 FQNEAQ.

The V and J genes are TRBV5-4 and TRBJ1-6; a possible D gene is TRBD1 (6 bases). Germline lookup yields CDR1 SGHNT and CDR2 YYREEE (reference sequence). With 2 bases removed from V and 9 bases from J, the gap between germline ends came to 24 bases. This CDR3 comprises 18 residues. CDR3 sequence (DNA): TGTGCCAGCAGCTTTTCCCCCTCTGTTGGGGGCTCCGGTTCACCCCTCCACTTT. It codes for CASSFSPSVGGSGSPLHF.

This clone appeared a single time. The chain recombines TRBV27 with TRBJ1-2; 10 positions agree with TRBD1. The length of the CDR3 is 16 residues. In germline, CDR1 is MNHEY, CDR2 SMNVEV (reference sequence). With 2 bases clipped from V and 1 base from J, the junction kept 4 bases outside the gene matches. The DNA of the CDR3 is TGTGCCAGCAGTTTACGGACAGGGGGACTTAACTATGGCTACACCTTC. Its translation: CASSLRTGGLNYGYTF.

The rearrangement uses TRBV19 and TRBJ2-3, with 7 bases lining up with TRBD1. CDR3 size: 14 residues. Trimming took 5 bases from V and 2 from J; bases not matched to a gene: 4. CDR1 and CDR2 (germline): LNHDA, SQIVND (reference sequence). Here the CDR3 DNA reads TGTGCCAGTAGTCCTGACAGGGTCACAGATACGCAGTATTTT. Translation: CASSPDRVTDTQYF.

This rearrangement joins TRBV7-2 to TRBJ2-1, with a weak D call TRBD2 (5 bases). There are 16 residues in the CDR3. Germline CDR1 SGHTA, CDR2 FQGNSA. Trimming removed 1 base from V and 1 base from J, with 11 bases in between. CDR3: CASSLVRRFSYNEQFF. In DNA, the CDR3 is TGTGCCAGCAGCTTAGTCCGGAGGTTTTCCTACAATGAGCAGTTCTTC.

The CDR3 loop is CASSRDLGGNTIYF. DNA for the CDR3: TGTGCCAGCAGTCGCGACCTTGGAGGAAACACCATATATTTT. The V and J genes are TRBV6-5 and TRBJ1-3; the D is unclear. The germline V gene has CDR1 MNHEY and CDR2 SVGAGI. V was clipped by 5 bases and J by 4 bases, with 12 bases between them. This CDR3 comprises 14 residues.

The gene calls are TRBV20-1 and TRBJ2-3; D remains ambiguous. This CDR3 has 9 amino acids. Germline loops: CDR1 DFQATT, CDR2 SNEGSKA (reference sequence). The CDR3 sequence is CGPLDTQYF. The CDR3 DNA sequence: TGCGGCCCATTAGATACGCAGTATTTT.

The genes are TRBV7-9 and TRBJ1-2, with 8 bases matching TRBD1. Germline values: CDR1 SEHNR, CDR2 FQNEAQ (reference sequence). Germline trimming cut 5 bases from V and 3 bases from J; bases unmatched to any gene: 2. The CDR3 runs to 13 residues. The CDR3 DNA sequence: TGTGCCAGCAGCCCGGACAGGGACTATGGCTACACCTTC. Translation gives CASSPDRDYGYTF.

The rearrangement joins TRBV19 to TRBJ2-1, with D hard to call. The germline V and J ends were trimmed by 1 base and 11 bases, with 12 bases remaining between them. The CDR3 has 13 amino acids. Germline-derived CDR1 and CDR2 are LNHDA and SQIVND (reference sequence). The DNA of the CDR3 is TGTGCCAGTAGTATAGCTTTGGCTGGGCAGCAGTTCTTC. The encoded protein is CASSIALAGQQFF.

The chain recombines TRBV9 with TRBJ1-5, with D tentatively TRBD1 (6 bases). This CDR3 has 16 residues. Trimming shortened V by 4 bases and J by 0 bases, and 14 bases separated the two germline ends. Germline V gene sequence: CDR1 SGDLS, CDR2 YYNGEE. Written as DNA, the CDR3 is TGTGCCAGCAGCCCCGGGACAACCTTTAGCAATCAGCCCCAGCATTTT. This codes for CASSPGTTFSNQPQHF.

The CDR3 DNA reads TGTGCCAGTAGTATTATGGCCAGGGGGAGACAAGAGACCCAGTACTTC. Protein: CASSIMARGRQETQYF. The chain recombines TRBV19 with TRBJ2-5; 7 bases map to TRBD1. This CDR3 is built from 16 residues. Germline trimming cut 3 bases from V and 2 bases from J; bases unmatched to any gene: 9. Germline V lookup: CDR1 LNHDA, CDR2 SQIVND (reference sequence).

V and J are TRBV9 and TRBJ2-7; 7 bases match TRBD2. The V gene end was trimmed by 0 bases and the J gene end by 2 bases; junction bases not matched to a gene: 5. Per germline, CDR1 SGDLS and CDR2 YYNGEE. The CDR3 runs 15 residues. The CDR3 nucleotides read TGTGCCAGCAGCGTAGACGCGGGAGATACCTACGAGCAGTACTTC. Amino acids: CASSVDAGDTYEQYF.

J is TRBJ2-7 and V is TRBV2; D gene ambiguous. CDR3 size: 11 residues. V was cut by 6 bases and J by 3 bases, with 6 bases left in between. Looked up from germline, CDR1 is SNHLY and CDR2 is FYNNEI. CDR3 coding DNA: TGTGCCAGCAGGGCTAACTACGAGCAGTACTTC. Amino acids: CASRANYEQYF.

The table lists this clone with a few counts. The CDR3 sequence: CACGGFYEQYF. The CDR3 DNA follows: TGTGCCTGCGGTGGTTTCTACGAGCAGTACTTC. This chain connects TRBV19 to TRBJ2-7; D ambiguous. The CDR3 runs to 11 residues. Trimming stripped 11 bases from V and 3 bases from J, with 11 bases between. Germline V gene lookup returns CDR1 LNHDA and CDR2 SQIVND (reference sequence).

The genes are TRBV28 and TRBJ2-7; D unresolved. Germline V gene data show CDR1 as MDHEN and CDR2 as SYDVKM. CDR3 length: 18 residues. Trimming left V 3 bases short and J 0 bases short, with 21 bases between. The CDR3, as DNA: TGTGCCAGCAGTTTGATCCAGGCTAAGGGCCGATACTCCTACGAGCAGTACTTC. This codes for CASSLIQAKGRYSYEQYF.

This clone was recorded a few times. V usage is TRBV7-2 and J usage is TRBJ2-7, with D perhaps TRBD1 or TRBD2 (6 bases each). CDR1 and CDR2 from the germline V gene are SGHTA and FQGNSA. The length of the CDR3 is 13 residues. V was cut by 7 bases and J by 3 bases, with 13 bases left in between. CDR3 nucleotides: TGTGCCAGCACCAACGGGGGCAACTACGAGCAGTACTTC. Translating it yields CASTNGGNYEQYF.

This rearrangement joins TRBV5-1 to TRBJ2-7; 13 nucleotides agree with TRBD2. After removal of 0 bases from V and 0 bases from J, the junction contained 3 bases not matched to a gene. The CDR3 length is 17 residues. The V gene's germline CDR1 is SGHRS and CDR2 YFSETQ. The CDR3 region is CASSLGLAGGHSYEQYF. DNA of the CDR3: TGCGCCAGCAGCTTGGGACTAGCGGGAGGACACTCCTACGAGCAGTACTTC.

This chain joins TRBV4-1 and TRBJ2-7; maybe TRBD1 (5 bases). V was pared by 0 bases and J by 3 bases, with 24 bases between. CDR3 length equals 19 residues. Germline CDR1 is MGHRA and CDR2 is YSYEKL. CDR3 protein: CASSQDRLEVAGRGYEQYF. CDR3 DNA sequence: TGCGCCAGCAGCCAAGATCGTTTGGAAGTAGCAGGGCGCGGCTACGAGCAGTACTTC.

This clone was observed once. The chain couples TRBV5-1 to TRBJ1-1; D is unclear. Germline CDR1 SGHRS, CDR2 YFSETQ. The length of the CDR3 is 18 residues. Trimming took off 0 bases at V and 0 bases at J, with 18 bases between the two ends. CDR3 residues: CASSLDPARPGMNTEAFF. The CDR3 nucleotides read TGCGCCAGCAGCTTGGACCCGGCCCGACCGGGAATGAACACTGAAGCTTTCTTT. The complete variable domain, with remaining parts taken from reference TRBV5-1 and TRBJ1-1, reads KAGVTQTPRYLIKTRGQQVTLSCSPISGHRSVSWYQQTPGQGLQFLFEYFSETQRNKGNFPGRFSGRQFSNSRSEMNVSTLELGDSALYLCASSLDPARPGMNTEAFFGQGTRLTVV.

The rearrangement uses TRBV5-6 and TRBJ2-3; 7 nucleotides match TRBD2. The CDR3 loop spans 19 amino acids. The germline gives CDR1 SGHDT, CDR2 YYEEEE. Trimming took 3 bases from V and 2 from J; bases not matched to a gene: 18. CDR3 DNA: TGTGCCAGCAGCTCCGTGCCGGGGGGTAGCAGCCTCCACACAGATACGCAGTATTTT. Encoded protein: CASSSVPGGSSLHTDTQYF.